This T cell receptor (beta chain) comes out of a study of blood T cells in healthy people across ages (dated by TCRdb to between 2014 and 2017). With respect to the entire study: In model experiments, template switching captured roughly one uniquely barcoded TCR beta cDNA molecule for every two T cells. The donors were divided into four age groups: young (average approximately 17 years), middle-aged (roughly 40), aged (about 62) and long-lived (more than 75). Donors of different ages were randomly distributed across sequencing lanes to avoid experimental bias. The study analyzed two additional independent replicas of 1 million unique cDNA reads from the same blood draw for two donors, one aged 18 to 29 and one aged 80 or older. To track age-related changes in TCR beta repertoire diversity, the study relied on deep sequencing normalized with unique cDNA molecular identifiers.

The roughly 42 donors, aged about 6 to 90 years, were systemically healthy Caucasian individuals from Russia. Around 10 milliliters of peripheral blood were collected from each donor into EDTA-treated Vacutainer tubes. Ficoll-Paque density-gradient centrifugation was used to isolate PBMCs, with at least 6 million per sample. Total RNA, at least 6 micrograms per sample, was extracted from PBMCs with Trizol reagent. The percentages of naive CD45RAhigh/CD27high T cells were determined by flow cytometry on a PBMC aliquot from every donor. The germline V gene gives CDR1 as MDHEN and CDR2 as SYDVKM. The V and J ends are trimmed by 6 bases and 4 bases, leaving 15 bases between them. CDR3 length: 14 amino acids, cysteine to phenylalanine. Only CDR3 DNA remains: 42 bases, in frame from the first base. Only a few counts were recorded for this clonotype. Its antigen has not been determined. The sample holds no much larger clone one base away, and base qualities are not on file.

To prepare the library, 5' RACE was applied. Sequencing was carried out with an Illumina HiSeq 2500. A second roughly 7 to 12 cycle PCR used a sample-barcoded 5' primer and a J-beta primer mix. Each TCR beta cDNA molecule received a unique molecular identifier from a template-switch 5' adaptor carrying 12 random nucleotides. At least 2.5 million CDR3-containing paired-end reads were obtained from each sample. All of the RNA was converted into first-strand cDNA using the Mint cDNA synthesis kit, with a TRBC-specific oligonucleotide serving as the primer. After uracil-DNA glycosylase treatment, a first 18-cycle PCR used universal primers M1SS and BC2_uni_R on all cDNA. In the source study's methods: Each sample was normalized by randomly selecting 1 million high-quality reads, each carrying a distinct molecular identifier. Reads sharing molecular identifiers were discarded rather than binned into consensus sequences. MiTCR, run with a Q25 quality threshold and the strictest error-elimination algorithm, handled CDR3 identification, clonotype clustering and error correction. A nonparametric unseen species model with Euler transformation was used to estimate lower-bound total TCR beta diversity. TCRdb trimmed public reads at Q25 via fastp, called clones via MiXCR and kept in-frame beta chains. CDR3 protein duplicates are merged, each entry listing the most common genes and DNA. TCRdb's processing, not the authors' own work, is the source of the V and J calls. The sample includes about 1.8 million distinct CDR3 sequences, with about 50% observed a single time. Jointly, the top ten make up over 2% of the sample.

The study at large found these results: Bulk unsorted PBMC profiling prevented conclusive comparison of naive and antigen-experienced compartments. As age increased, observed TCR beta diversity per million T cells dropped in a roughly linear way, and a significant reduction was already evident by age 40. Estimates of total diversity based on one million sequenced T cells were considered lower bounds and underestimates. A strong correlation was found between observed TCR beta diversity and the percentage of naive T cells measured by flow cytometry. Compared with the aged group, more naive CD4+ T cells, fewer expanded clones and increased TCR diversity were shown by the long-lived group, suggesting age selection. Because the CMV infection status of the donors was unknown, age-related changes in expanded clonotypes may potentially have been confounded.

The specimen sequenced was blood. This TCR was recovered from a woman aged 40 to 50 in good health. Rearrangement joined TRBV28 to TRBJ2-5; confidence is insufficient to name the D gene. The CDR3 region reads CASRYAASGETQYF. The sequence in DNA is TGTGCCAGCAGATATGCCGCCTCGGGAGAGACCCAGTACTTC. Where the CDR3 stops, the reference TRBV28 and TRBJ2-5 genes take over; the full variable domain is DVKVTQSSRYLVKRTGEKVFLECVQDMDHENMFWYRQDPGLGLRLIYFSYDVKMKEKGDIPEGYSVSREKKERFSLILESASTNQTSMYLCASRYAASGETQYFGPGTRLLVL.